These 27 T cell receptor beta chains share one sample of origin, sequenced in a study of CD8 T cells in ankylosing spondylitis. Findings and caveats of the study: Characteristic of ankylosing spondylitis blood, it appeared, was a TCR beta motif comprising roughly eight highly homologous variants.

One entry per CDR3 protein results from TCRdb running MiXCR on the 5' RACE reads. Counted here are about 450,000 distinct CDR3 sequences, around 26% occurring once; the ten biggest clones make up approximately 1%. No antigen has been assigned to these receptors. The sequenced sample consisted of blood, either unsorted or a sorted T cell fraction (not recorded which). The receptors shown here come from a male donor with ankylosing spondylitis.

The chain recombines TRBV10-3 with TRBJ1-3, with a possible D match to TRBD1 (6 bases). Trimming pared 6 bases from V and 0 bases from J, leaving 12 bases between. CDR1 and CDR2 (germline): ENHRY, SYGVKD. This CDR3 is built from 15 residues. CDR3 region: CAISGQSTSGNTIYF. In nucleotides, the CDR3 is TGTGCCATCAGCGGACAGAGTACCTCTGGAAACACCATATATTTT.

This clonotype was seen a handful of times. The chain has TRBV4-2 and TRBJ2-1, with 14 bases matching TRBD2. V shed 2 bases, J shed 9 bases, and the junction held 12 bases outside the gene matches. Germline V gene lookup returns CDR1 LGHNA and CDR2 YNFKEQ. The CDR3 has 18 residues. CDR3 residues: CASSQPTGTSGSSSEQFF. CDR3 in DNA: TGTGCCAGCAGCCAACCCACCGGGACTAGCGGGAGTTCATCTGAGCAGTTCTTC.

This clonotype appeared a few times. The chain joins TRBV20-1 to TRBJ2-1, with 9 bases lining up with TRBD2. The CDR3 consists of 15 residues. The germline gives CDR1 DFQATT, CDR2 SNEGSKA (reference sequence). Losses at the gene ends were 2 bases for V and 9 bases for J; bases not matched to a gene: 11. The CDR3 region is CSARSVGREGSEQFF. CDR3 DNA: TGCAGTGCTAGATCGGTTGGGCGGGAGGGGTCTGAGCAGTTCTTC.

This clonotype was detected a few times. J is TRBJ2-3 and V is TRBV5-1; the D call may be TRBD1 or TRBD2 (5 bases each). V dropped 0 bases and J dropped 4 bases, with 15 bases sitting between them. This CDR3 has 16 amino acids. Per germline, CDR1 SGHRS and CDR2 YFSETQ. In DNA, the CDR3 is TGCGCCAGCAGCTTGGACAGTCCAGGGACCTCAGATACGCAGTATTTT. It codes for CASSLDSPGTSDTQYF.

The V call is TRBV4-1, the J call TRBJ1-6; 9 bases are a match to TRBD1. This CDR3 has 15 residues. Germline CDR1 MGHRA, CDR2 YSYEKL. The ends lost 2 bases at V and 7 bases at J; junction bases unmatched: 3. The CDR3 DNA reads TGCGCCAGCAGCCAAAGACAGGGGGTCAATTCACCCCTCCACTTT. Translating it yields CASSQRQGVNSPLHF.

This clonotype was counted a few times. The chain joins TRBV9 to TRBJ1-6; D not certain. The length of the CDR3 is 15 residues. Germline loops: CDR1 SGDLS, CDR2 YYNGEE. V lost 4 bases to trimming and J lost 6 bases, with 14 bases between them. As DNA, the CDR3 is TGTGCCAGCAGCCCCCTCACCGACGGTAATTCACCCCTCCACTTT. It is translated as CASSPLTDGNSPLHF. The whole variable domain, filled in from reference TRBV9 and TRBJ1-6, reads DSGVTQTPKHLITATGQRVTLRCSPRSGDLSVYWYQQSLDQGLQFLIQYYNGEERAKGNILERFSAQQFPDLHSELNLSSLELGDSALYFCASSPLTDGNSPLHFGNGTRLTVT.

V gene TRBV20-1 combines with J gene TRBJ2-7; 12 positions match TRBD2. Looked up from germline, CDR1 is DFQATT and CDR2 is SNEGSKA (reference sequence). V shed 7 bases, J shed 6 bases, and the junction held 13 bases outside the gene matches. The CDR3 sequence is 15 residues long. This chain's CDR3 is CSVSRPGLAGREQYV. The CDR3 coding sequence is TGCAGTGTGAGCCGACCGGGACTAGCGGGTCGCGAGCAGTACGTC.

This clonotype occurred a few times. This chain connects TRBV20-1 to TRBJ2-7, with 9 bases matching TRBD2. This CDR3 region has 13 residues. Trimming took 6 bases from V and 0 from J; bases not matched to a gene: 3. Germline assignment: CDR1 DFQATT and CDR2 SNEGSKA (reference sequence). Written as DNA, the CDR3 is TGCAGTGCCTTTAGCGGGGGCTCCTACGAGCAGTACTTC. Translation gives CSAFSGGSYEQYF.

This clonotype was found a few times. The chain is built from TRBV27 and TRBJ2-2, with D possibly called TRBD1 or TRBD2 (6 bases each). The CDR3 is made up of 17 amino acids. V lost 1 base and J lost 3, with 15 bases in between. Germline lookup yields CDR1 MNHEY and CDR2 SMNVEV (reference sequence). The CDR3 sequence is CASSLWSSGADTGELFF. CDR3 nucleotides: TGTGCCAGCAGTTTATGGTCCTCGGGGGCCGACACCGGGGAGCTGTTTTTT.

This clonotype was recorded a few times. The chain has TRBV7-9 and TRBJ2-7, with D tentatively TRBD2 (6 bases). Germline V gives CDR1 SEHNR, CDR2 FQNEAQ (reference sequence). The V and J ends lost 1 base and 5 bases respectively, with 12 bases between them. The CDR3 length is 14 residues. The CDR3 is CASSLDGGVNEQYV. The CDR3 DNA is TGTGCCAGCAGCTTAGACGGGGGAGTAAACGAGCAGTACGTC.

The chain couples TRBV7-9 to TRBJ2-7; perhaps TRBD1 as D (6 bases). V shed 4 bases and J shed 2 bases, with 9 bases lying between them. The V gene's germline CDR1 is SEHNR and CDR2 FQNEAQ (reference sequence). This CDR3 is built from 13 residues. CDR3 region: CASSSGQTYEQYV. The CDR3 bases are TGTGCCAGCAGCTCGGGACAAACCTACGAGCAGTACGTC.

The V and J genes are TRBV5-1 and TRBJ2-2; D is ambiguous. This CDR3 comprises 14 residues. Trimming stripped 3 bases from V and 4 bases from J, with 10 bases between. Germline V lookup: CDR1 SGHRS, CDR2 YFSETQ. The DNA for the CDR3 is TGCGCCAGCAGCTCTGGTCCGACCACCGGGGAGCTGTTTTTT. Translated, it gives CASSSGPTTGELFF.

The rearrangement joins TRBV6-1 to TRBJ2-5; TRBD2 matches 12 bases. The CDR3 runs to 18 residues. From germline, CDR1 is MNHNS and CDR2 SASEGT. V dropped 6 bases and J dropped 0; count of bases not matched to a gene: 11. In nucleotides, the CDR3 is TGTGCCAGCAGCCCTAGCGGGAGGGGAGGGGGTTACCAAGAGACCCAGTACTTC. It encodes CASSPSGRGGGYQETQYF.

This clonotype was counted a few times. This chain joins TRBV7-9 and TRBJ2-5; tentatively, D is TRBD2 (6 bases). The V end lost 1 base, the J end lost 5 bases, and 11 bases lay between the germline ends. Per germline, CDR1 SEHNR and CDR2 FQNEAQ (reference sequence). The CDR3 has 14 residues. CDR3 loop: CASSLEAGRETQYF. As DNA, the CDR3 is TGTGCCAGCAGCTTAGAGGCGGGACGGGAGACCCAGTACTTC.

This clonotype was counted a single time. The rearrangement joins TRBV5-1 to TRBJ1-2; 7 positions match TRBD1. Germline V gene sequence: CDR1 SGHRS, CDR2 YFSETQ. V shed 2 bases, J shed 4 bases, and the junction held 8 bases outside the gene matches. The CDR3 is 15 residues long. DNA of the CDR3: TGCGCCAGCAGCTTCTTGACAGGGCCGACCTATGGCTACACCTTC. Protein product: CASSFLTGPTYGYTF.

In this sample, this clonotype turned up a few times. This chain links TRBV2 with TRBJ2-1; 11 bases are a match to TRBD2. The CDR3 spans 16 residues. Germline lookup yields CDR1 SNHLY and CDR2 FYNNEI. Trimming took 6 bases from V and 4 from J; bases not matched to a gene: 8. The CDR3 protein is CASRGTSGLRYNEQFF. CDR3 nucleotide sequence: TGTGCCAGCAGGGGGACTAGCGGACTTCGTTACAATGAGCAGTTCTTC.

This clonotype was detected many times. V and J are TRBV5-1 and TRBJ1-4, with a possible D match to TRBD1 (5 bases). Trimming removed 2 bases from V and 8 bases from J, with 16 bases in between. The germline V gene has CDR1 SGHRS and CDR2 YFSETQ. The CDR3 is 15 amino acids. The CDR3 sequence is CASSLDAGNSEKLFF. The DNA of the CDR3 is TGCGCCAGCAGCTTAGACGCAGGGAATTCAGAAAAACTGTTTTTT.

The CDR3 sequence: CASSFGAGGRTDTQYF. The DNA of the CDR3 is TGTGCCAGCAGCTTCGGAGCGGGAGGTCGCACAGATACGCAGTATTTT. V and J are TRBV7-2 and TRBJ2-3, with 9 positions matching TRBD2. CDR1 is SGHTA and CDR2 is FQGNSA in the germline V gene. This CDR3 contains 16 residues. V dropped 3 bases and J dropped 1; count of bases not matched to a gene: 5.

The gene calls are TRBV20-1 and TRBJ2-1, with 7 bases matching TRBD2. CDR3 size: 13 residues. Unmatched junction bases numbered 7, after V lost 5 bases and J lost 6 bases. The germline gives CDR1 DFQATT, CDR2 SNEGSKA (reference sequence). The CDR3 coding sequence is TGCAGTGCTTGGCTAGCGGTTTTCAATGAGCAGTTCTTC. This codes for CSAWLAVFNEQFF.

The V call is TRBV10-3, the J call TRBJ2-3, with 7 positions matching TRBD2. V was clipped by 3 bases and J by 6 bases; unmatched bases: 12. Germline assignment: CDR1 ENHRY and CDR2 SYGVKD. There are 16 residues in the CDR3. The CDR3 region is CAISEPPGGSADTQYF. CDR3 nucleotide sequence: TGTGCCATCAGTGAACCCCCCGGGGGGAGTGCTGATACGCAGTATTTT.

V and J are TRBV12-3 or TRBV12-4 and TRBJ2-2; no reliable D call. Trimming took 3 bases from V and 7 from J, leaving 12 bases between them. CDR3 length: 14 amino acids. CDR3 sequence (DNA): TGTGCCAGCAGTTTGGTGGGAACCGGCGGGGAGCTGTTTTTT. This sequence encodes CASSLVGTGGELFF.

This clonotype was detected only a few times. J is TRBJ1-2 and V is TRBV2; D call uncertain. The CDR3 extends over 13 amino acids. Germline V gene sequence: CDR1 SNHLY, CDR2 FYNNEI. The ends were cut back, 1 base at V and 5 bases at J, with 8 bases in the middle. For the CDR3, the DNA is TGTGCCAGCAGTGAAGGGACCGGGTATGGCTACACCTTC. It yields the protein CASSEGTGYGYTF.

This clonotype was seen more than once but under ten times. The rearrangement uses TRBV12-3 or TRBV12-4 and TRBJ1-4, with 7 bases that match TRBD1. This CDR3 comprises 14 residues. The trim removed 8 bases at V and 6 bases at J, leaving 9 bases unmatched. CDR3 in amino acids: CASSSGRGYEKLFF. For the CDR3, the DNA is TGTGCCAGCTCATCTGGCAGGGGGTATGAAAAACTGTTTTTT.

This clonotype was detected only a few times. The V gene is TRBV4-1, the J gene TRBJ2-1; 7 nucleotides line up with TRBD2. CDR3 length: 17 residues. The germline V gene encodes CDR1 MGHRA and CDR2 YSYEKL. After removal of 0 bases from V and 3 bases from J, the junction contained 8 bases not matched to a gene. The CDR3 DNA reads as TGCGCCAGCAGCCAAGAGAGATCGGCTAGCGGCTACAATGAGCAGTTCTTC. Protein: CASSQERSASGYNEQFF.

The chain links TRBV5-6 to TRBJ1-1; 7 nucleotides line up with TRBD1. The CDR3 runs to 16 residues. Germline V CDR1 and CDR2: SGHDT, YYEEEE. V lost 3 bases and J lost 0; bases outside the gene matches: 8. For the CDR3, the DNA is TGTGCCAGCAGCTACGATTGGGGACAGATGAACACTGAAGCTTTCTTT. It is translated as CASSYDWGQMNTEAFF.

This clonotype showed up just a few times. V is TRBV7-2 and J is TRBJ2-7; D not resolved. Germline lookup yields CDR1 SGHTA and CDR2 FQGNSA. The V and J ends lost 3 bases and 5 bases respectively, with 5 bases between them. This CDR3 is built from 11 residues. The CDR3 region is CASSFLDEQYF. CDR3 DNA: TGTGCCAGCAGCTTCCTCGACGAGCAGTACTTC. Drawing the rest from reference TRBV7-2 and TRBJ2-7, the complete variable domain is GAGVSQSPSNKVTEKGKDVELRCDPISGHTALYWYRQSLGQGLEFLIYFQGNSAPDKSGLPSDRFSAERTGGSVSTLTIQRTQQEDSAVYLCASSFLDEQYFGPGTRLTVT.

This clonotype was seen once. The chain recombines TRBV11-3 with TRBJ1-1; the D gene is possibly TRBD1 (5 bases). In germline, CDR1 is SGHNT, CDR2 YENEEA. CDR3 length equals 14 residues. With 8 bases removed from V and 3 bases from J, the gap between germline ends came to 16 bases. The CDR3 DNA follows: TGTGCCAGCCGAATGGGGGGGACGGACACTGAAGCTTTCTTT. Translated, it gives CASRMGGTDTEAFF.